This TCR beta chain came from a study of cytomegalovirus exposure and HLA in healthy donors (TCRdb year 2017). With respect to the entire study: According to a later analysis, one platform produced both the roughly 110 validation repertoires and the 670 or so repertoires of the first cohort. The aim of the study was to test whether cataloging public T cell receptors could identify signatures of past pathogen exposure. Along with the roughly 670-subject first cohort, a separate validation cohort of about 110 different subjects was used. To predict cytomegalovirus infection status, the study combined high-throughput TCR immunosequencing, statistical association of individual TCRs with disease status, and machine learning. What the authors observed across the whole study: It was suggested by the authors that the approach could potentially be generalized to other disease states and immunological phenotypes. In vitro tests confirmed that a few of the cytomegalovirus-associated TCR beta chains recognize cytomegalovirus antigens. Of the cluster scores, 85% to 95% were above 0 in a later analysis, which found that TCRs clustered in the first cohort also tended to co-occur in the 120 validation repertoires. All 120 or so repertoires were used to score co-occurrence in the validation cohort in a later analysis, because that analysis had no HLA typing for the cohort. Across donors, most TCR sequences were observed very rarely, whereas some public TCRs were present in many individuals. Cytomegalovirus status was reported to be diagnosed by the classifier with high specificity and sensitivity in both the original and validation cohorts. In the study, 164 TCR beta chains were listed as associated with cytomegalovirus.

To prepare the library, the immunoSEQ multiplex PCR assay was applied. As for the authors' bioinformatics: To diagnose cytomegalovirus status from the catalog of TCR beta chain sequences, a statistical classification framework was built. TCRdb provides this immuneACCESS table in a form limited to in-frame rearrangements. Some clones are lacking; in checked studies, under half of them reflect an unresolved V gene, and why the rest are absent is not known. V and J calls and clone size are as listed in that table; D and trimming were resolved from the DNA. The sample data list around 91,000 clones, and 90% to 95% of these were observed just once. The ten top clones hold about 1% of the sample. Trimming accounts for 2 bases at V and 4 bases at J, while the number of junction bases matched to no gene is 9. Taken from cysteine to phenylalanine, the CDR3 has 17 residues. The only DNA kept is the CDR3, 51 bases in frame from the first base. From a lookup of the germline V gene, CDR1 and CDR2 are SGHRS and YFSETQ.

Donors formed part of the validation cohort, which comprised fewer than 150 subjects and was distinct from the first cohort of under 750 subjects. As concerns this clone: The specificity of this receptor is unknown. Per-base quality was not reported, and no clone a single base away is much larger than it.

This clonotype originated in a woman in her 30s in good health and CMV-seropositive. Sequencing was performed on PBMCs. This chain is built from TRBV5-1 and TRBJ1-1, with 12 middle bases fitting TRBD1. The encoded CDR3 is CASSLLGTGGAGTEAFF. The DNA sequence is as follows: TGCGCCAGCAGCTTATTAGGGACAGGGGGCGCCGGCACTGAAGCTTTCTTT.